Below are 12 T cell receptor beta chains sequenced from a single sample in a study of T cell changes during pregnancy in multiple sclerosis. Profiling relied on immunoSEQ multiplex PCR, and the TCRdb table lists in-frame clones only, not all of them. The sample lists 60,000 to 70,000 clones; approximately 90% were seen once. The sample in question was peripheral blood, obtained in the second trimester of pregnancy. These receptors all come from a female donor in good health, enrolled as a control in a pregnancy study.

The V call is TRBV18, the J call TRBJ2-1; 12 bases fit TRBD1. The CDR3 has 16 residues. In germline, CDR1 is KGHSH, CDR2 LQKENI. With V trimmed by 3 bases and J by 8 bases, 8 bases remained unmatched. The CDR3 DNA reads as TGTGCCAGCTCACCCCTTCCCGGGACAGGGGGCGATGAGCAGTTCTTC. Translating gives CASSPLPGTGGDEQFF.

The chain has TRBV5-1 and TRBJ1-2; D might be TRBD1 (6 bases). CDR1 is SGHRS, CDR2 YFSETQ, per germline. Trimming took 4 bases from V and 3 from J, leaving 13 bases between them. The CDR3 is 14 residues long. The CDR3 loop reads CASSITGLDYGYTF. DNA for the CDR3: TGCGCCAGCAGCATTACAGGGTTGGACTATGGCTACACCTTC.

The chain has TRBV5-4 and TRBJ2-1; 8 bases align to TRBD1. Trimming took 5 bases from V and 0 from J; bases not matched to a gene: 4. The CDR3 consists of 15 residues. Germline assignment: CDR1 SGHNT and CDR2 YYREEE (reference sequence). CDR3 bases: TGTGCCAGCAGGCGGACAGGGAGCTCCTACAATGAGCAGTTCTTC. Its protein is CASRRTGSSYNEQFF.

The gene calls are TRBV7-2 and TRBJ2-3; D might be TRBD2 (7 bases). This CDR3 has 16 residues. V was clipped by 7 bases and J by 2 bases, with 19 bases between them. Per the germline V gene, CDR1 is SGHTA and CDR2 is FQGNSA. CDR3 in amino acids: CASTGGGGGLTDTQYF. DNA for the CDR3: TGTGCCAGCACAGGCGGCGGGGGCGGGCTCACAGATACGCAGTATTTT.

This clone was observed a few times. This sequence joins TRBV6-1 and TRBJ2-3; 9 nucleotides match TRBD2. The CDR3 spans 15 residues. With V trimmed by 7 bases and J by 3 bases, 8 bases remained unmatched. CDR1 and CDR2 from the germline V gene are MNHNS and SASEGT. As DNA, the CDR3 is TGTGCCAGCACCAAACTCGCGGGGGGGACAGATACGCAGTATTTT. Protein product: CASTKLAGGTDTQYF.

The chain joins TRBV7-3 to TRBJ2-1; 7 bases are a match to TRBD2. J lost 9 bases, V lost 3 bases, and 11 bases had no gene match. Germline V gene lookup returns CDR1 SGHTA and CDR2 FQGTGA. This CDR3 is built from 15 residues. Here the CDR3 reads CASSFGPAGWGEQFF. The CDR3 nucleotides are TGTGCCAGCAGCTTTGGCCCAGCGGGATGGGGTGAGCAGTTCTTC. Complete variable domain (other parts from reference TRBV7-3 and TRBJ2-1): GAGVSQTPSNKVTEKGKYVELRCDPISGHTALYWYRQSLGQGPEFLIYFQGTGAADDSGLPNDRFFAVRPEGSVSTLKIQRTERGDSAVYLCASSFGPAGWGEQFFGPGTRLTVL.

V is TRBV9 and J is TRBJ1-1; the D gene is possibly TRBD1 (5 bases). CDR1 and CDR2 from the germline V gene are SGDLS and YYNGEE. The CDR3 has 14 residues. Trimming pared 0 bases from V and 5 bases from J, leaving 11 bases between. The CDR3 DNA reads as TGTGCCAGCAGCGTAGACGGCAGGGTGACTGAAGCTTTCTTT. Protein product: CASSVDGRVTEAFF.

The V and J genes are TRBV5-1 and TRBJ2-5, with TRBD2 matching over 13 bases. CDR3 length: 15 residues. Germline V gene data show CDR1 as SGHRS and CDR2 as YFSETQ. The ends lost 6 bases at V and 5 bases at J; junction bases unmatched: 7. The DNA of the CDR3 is TGCGCCAGCACTTGGACTAGCGGGAGCTGGGAGACCCAGTACTTC. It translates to CASTWTSGSWETQYF.

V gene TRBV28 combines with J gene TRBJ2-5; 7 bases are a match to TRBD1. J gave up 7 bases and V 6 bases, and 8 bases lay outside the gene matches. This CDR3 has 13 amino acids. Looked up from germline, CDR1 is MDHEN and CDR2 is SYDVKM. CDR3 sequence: CASRTTGVGTQYF. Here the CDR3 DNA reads TGTGCCAGCAGAACTACAGGGGTGGGGACCCAGTACTTC.

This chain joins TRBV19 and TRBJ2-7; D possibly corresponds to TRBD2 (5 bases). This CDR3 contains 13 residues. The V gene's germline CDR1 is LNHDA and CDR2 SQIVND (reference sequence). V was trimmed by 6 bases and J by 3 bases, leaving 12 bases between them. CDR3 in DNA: TGTGCCAGTAGAGGGAGAGGCAGCTACGAGCAGTACTTC. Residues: CASRGRGSYEQYF.

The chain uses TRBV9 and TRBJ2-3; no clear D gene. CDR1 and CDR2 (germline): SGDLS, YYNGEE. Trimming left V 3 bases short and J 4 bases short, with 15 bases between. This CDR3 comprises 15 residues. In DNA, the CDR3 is TGTGCCAGCAGCGGAACCCTAGGCTCCGCAGATACGCAGTATTTT. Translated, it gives CASSGTLGSADTQYF.

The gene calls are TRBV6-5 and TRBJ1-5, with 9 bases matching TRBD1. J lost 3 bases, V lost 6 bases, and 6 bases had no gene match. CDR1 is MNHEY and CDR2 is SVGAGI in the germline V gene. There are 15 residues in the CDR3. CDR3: CASSHGTGFNQPQHF. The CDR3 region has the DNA TGTGCCAGCAGCCACGGGACAGGGTTCAATCAGCCCCAGCATTTT.